A selection of T cell receptor beta chains follows, all from one sample in a study of identical twins. TCRdb ran MiXCR on the 5' RACE reads and lists one entry per CDR3 protein. The sample has about 250,000 distinct CDR3 sequences, approximately 8% seen once. These records were also assigned to another study, of yellow fever vaccine responses in identical twins.

Material: CD8+ T cells sorted from blood. The receptors come from a woman aged 18-29 years in good health. The CDR3 runs from the conserved cysteine through the conserved F or W. Fields, in order: clone size, J gene, CDR3 length, D gene, V gene, CDR3 protein, CDR3 DNA. D genes are given only for firm matches. Some rows have no size entry. The others give once, few or many, or a class for an expanded clone.

few TRBJ2-3 19 TRBD1 TRBV15 CATSRDEAWGQLYTDTQYF TGTGCCACCAGCAGAGATGAGGCGTGGGGACAGCTTTACACAGATACGCAGTATTTT
. TRBJ2-2 13 . TRBV4-1 CASSQVISGELFF TGCGCCAGCAGCCAAGTAATTTCCGGGGAGCTGTTTTTT
. TRBJ2-7 17 TRBD2 TRBV3-1 CASSQGTSGRAPYEQYF TGTGCCAGCAGCCAAGGGACTAGCGGGAGGGCCCCCTACGAGCAGTACTTC
. TRBJ2-2 13 . TRBV6-6 CASGGENTGELFF TGTGCCAGCGGTGGAGAAAACACCGGGGAGCTGTTTTTT
. TRBJ2-3 15 TRBD1 TRBV9 CASSEGQGAADTQYF TGTGCCAGCAGCGAAGGACAGGGGGCTGCAGATACGCAGTATTTT
. TRBJ1-2 19 TRBD1 TRBV28 CASSLSPPGQGLTIYGYTF TGTGCCAGCAGTTTGTCCCCACCAGGACAGGGATTAACCATCTATGGCTACACCTTC
few TRBJ1-1 12 TRBD1 TRBV10-2 CASQKGAKEAFF TGCGCCAGCCAAAAGGGGGCGAAGGAAGCTTTCTTT
many TRBJ1-1 11 . TRBV6-4 CASSEGTEAFF TGTGCCAGCAGTGAAGGCACTGAAGCTTTCTTT
many TRBJ2-1 13 TRBD1 TRBV4-1 CASSQSGTGQQFF TGCGCCAGCAGCCAAAGTGGGACAGGGCAGCAGTTCTTC
. TRBJ1-4 13 . TRBV24-1 CATSGPPNEKLFF TGTGCCACCAGTGGTCCCCCTAATGAAAAACTGTTTTTT
many TRBJ2-1 14 . TRBV12-3/TRBV12-4 CASRLASTYNEQFF TGTGCCAGCAGACTAGCCTCGACTTACAATGAGCAGTTCTTC
few TRBJ1-1 15 TRBD1 TRBV4-1 CASSLPGTGYTEAFF TGCGCCAGCAGCCTTCCCGGGACAGGGTACACTGAAGCTTTCTTT
few TRBJ2-1 14 . TRBV18 CASSLRARINEQFF TGTGCCAGCTCACTTCGAGCTAGAATCAATGAGCAGTTCTTC
few TRBJ2-3 15 TRBD2 TRBV28 CASSLLAGKADTQYF TGTGCCAGCAGTCTATTAGCGGGAAAGGCGGATACGCAGTATTTT
many TRBJ1-2 13 . TRBV27 CASSSKANYGYTF TGTGCCAGCAGTTCCAAAGCTAACTATGGCTACACCTTC
few TRBJ2-7 16 . TRBV13 CASSLRGRGSSYEQYF TGTGCCAGCAGCTTACGTGGCCGGGGGAGCTCCTACGAGCAGTACTTC
. TRBJ1-2 14 TRBD1 TRBV28 CASSRDRNYYGYTF TGTGCCAGCAGCCGGGACAGGAATTACTATGGCTACACCTTC
many TRBJ1-6 15 . TRBV9 CASSVGWGGNSPLHF TGTGCCAGCAGCGTAGGATGGGGCGGTAATTCACCCCTCCACTTT
. TRBJ2-1 15 TRBD1 TRBV27 CASSPGTGSYNEQFF TGTGCCAGCAGTCCGGGGACAGGATCCTACAATGAGCAGTTCTTC
many TRBJ2-1 16 . TRBV7-6 CASSLVPTGQYNEQFF TGTGCCAGCAGTTTAGTTCCTACAGGACAATACAATGAGCAGTTCTTC
many TRBJ2-7 15 TRBD2 TRBV7-9 CASSSGLAGVYEQYF TGTGCCAGCAGCTCGGGACTAGCGGGAGTCTACGAGCAGTACTTC
many TRBJ2-1 16 . TRBV7-8 CASSSEQGYPYNEQFF TGTGCCAGCAGCTCCGAACAGGGATACCCCTACAATGAGCAGTTCTTC
few TRBJ2-3 17 TRBD1 TRBV4-1 CASSQGQGSPSSDTQYF TGCGCCAGCAGCCAAGGACAGGGCTCCCCGTCTTCAGATACGCAGTATTTT
. TRBJ2-1 12 . TRBV7-9 CASSLAGYEQFF TGTGCCAGCAGCTTAGCTGGGTATGAGCAGTTCTTC
few TRBJ1-6 15 . TRBV20-1 CSPGDPADYNSPLHF TGCAGTCCCGGGGACCCGGCAGATTATAATTCACCCCTCCACTTT
many TRBJ1-6 17 TRBD1 TRBV2 CASLGGRGPYYNSPLHF TGTGCCAGCCTTGGTGGCAGGGGGCCATACTATAATTCACCCCTCCACTTT
. TRBJ2-3 16 TRBD2 TRBV12-5 CASGLVNSGSGDTQYF TGTGCTAGTGGTTTGGTAAACAGCGGGAGTGGGGATACGCAGTATTTT
few TRBJ1-1 14 . TRBV12-3/TRBV12-4 CASSFSRTNTEAFF TGTGCCAGCAGTTTTTCTCGCACGAACACTGAAGCTTTCTTT
many TRBJ2-7 13 . TRBV7-9 CASSPPSGVEQYF TGTGCCAGCAGCCCCCCGAGTGGGGTCGAGCAGTACTTC
many TRBJ2-1 16 TRBD2 TRBV24-1 CATSDPLAGGPHEQFF TGTGCCACCAGTGACCCCCTAGCGGGAGGGCCCCATGAGCAGTTCTTC
. TRBJ2-7 14 . TRBV6-1 CASSSRYDSYEQYF TGTGCCAGCAGCAGTAGGTATGACTCCTACGAGCAGTACTTC
many TRBJ2-5 15 TRBD2 TRBV6-1 CASSRSGGPQETQYF TGTGCCAGCAGTCGGAGCGGGGGCCCCCAAGAGACCCAGTACTTC
many TRBJ2-1 11 TRBD1 TRBV24-1 CATGTANEQFF TGTGCCACGGGGACAGCCAATGAGCAGTTCTTC
many TRBJ2-2 11 . TRBV12-3/TRBV12-4 CASSFSGELFF TGTGCCAGCAGTTTTTCCGGGGAGCTGTTTTTT
. TRBJ2-3 15 . TRBV5-1 CASSLWGKGTDTQYF TGCGCCAGCAGCTTGTGGGGAAAAGGGACAGATACGCAGTATTTT
few TRBJ1-1 15 . TRBV20-1 CSARDQRVSDTEAFF TGCAGTGCTAGAGATCAGAGGGTTTCCGACACTGAAGCTTTCTTT
. TRBJ1-1 12 . TRBV27 CASGPIGTEAFF TGTGCCAGCGGGCCGATTGGCACTGAAGCTTTCTTT
. TRBJ2-7 14 TRBD1 TRBV20-1 CSATFRDRGHEQYF TGCAGTGCGACCTTCCGGGACAGGGGACACGAGCAGTACTTC
few TRBJ2-1 16 TRBD2 TRBV7-9 CASSDPWREGDNEQFF TGTGCCAGCAGTGATCCGTGGCGGGAGGGAGACAATGAGCAGTTCTTC
. TRBJ2-2 16 . TRBV4-1 CASSQVQGHYTGELFF TGCGCCAGCAGCCAAGTCCAGGGCCATTACACCGGGGAGCTGTTTTTT
. TRBJ1-4 14 TRBD1 TRBV7-9 CASSLPGGPEKLFF TGTGCCAGCAGCTTACCAGGGGGCCCTGAAAAACTGTTTTTT
. TRBJ2-3 14 . TRBV6-2/TRBV6-3 CASSTPSSTDTQYF TGTGCCAGCAGTACACCATCTAGCACAGATACGCAGTATTTT
many TRBJ2-6 18 . TRBV27 CASSAWGGSVSGANVLTF TGTGCCAGCAGCGCCTGGGGGGGCTCAGTCTCTGGGGCCAACGTCCTGACTTTC
few TRBJ2-5 11 . TRBV7-9 CASSVDYILYF TGTGCCAGCAGCGTGGACTATATTCTGTACTTC
many TRBJ2-1 12 . TRBV29-1 CSVVPKYNEQFF TGCAGCGTTGTACCCAAATACAATGAGCAGTTCTTC
many TRBJ2-1 15 TRBD2 TRBV7-9 CASSWTSGRGNEQFF TGTGCCAGCAGCTGGACTAGCGGGAGGGGGAATGAGCAGTTCTTC
many TRBJ1-4 14 TRBD1 TRBV29-1 CSVEYRDSNEKLFF TGCAGCGTTGAATACCGGGACAGCAATGAAAAACTGTTTTTT
few TRBJ2-7 14 TRBD1 TRBV27 CASSTGTGGYEQYF TGTGCCAGCAGTACCGGGACAGGGGGTTACGAGCAGTACTTC
many TRBJ2-7 13 . TRBV12-3/TRBV12-4 CASSSGAFYEQYF TGTGCCAGCAGTTCCGGGGCCTTCTACGAGCAGTACTTC
few TRBJ2-5 16 TRBD2 TRBV10-1 CASSESPGLAGETQYF TGCGCCAGCAGTGAGTCCCCGGGACTAGCGGGAGAGACCCAGTACTTC
. TRBJ1-2 15 TRBD1 TRBV27 CASSLSGQVGYGYTF TGTGCCAGCAGTTTATCGGGACAGGTGGGCTATGGCTACACCTTC
. TRBJ2-1 15 TRBD2 TRBV20-1 CSARVSVAGVNEQFF TGCAGTGCTAGAGTATCAGTAGCGGGAGTCAATGAGCAGTTCTTC
. TRBJ2-5 14 . TRBV12-3/TRBV12-4 CASSLTGEQETQYF TGTGCCAGCAGTTTGACAGGAGAGCAAGAGACCCAGTACTTC
. TRBJ2-1 15 TRBD2 TRBV20-1 CSATLRGGSYNEQFF TGCAGTGCTACCTTACGGGGGGGCTCCTACAATGAGCAGTTCTTC
many TRBJ1-1 14 TRBD1 TRBV5-1 CASSPGQGTTEAFF TGCGCCAGCAGCCCGGGACAGGGTACGACTGAAGCTTTCTTT
. TRBJ2-3 16 . TRBV12-3/TRBV12-4 CASSDLDSYLTDTQYF TGTGCCAGCAGTGACCTGGACTCCTACCTCACAGATACGCAGTATTTT